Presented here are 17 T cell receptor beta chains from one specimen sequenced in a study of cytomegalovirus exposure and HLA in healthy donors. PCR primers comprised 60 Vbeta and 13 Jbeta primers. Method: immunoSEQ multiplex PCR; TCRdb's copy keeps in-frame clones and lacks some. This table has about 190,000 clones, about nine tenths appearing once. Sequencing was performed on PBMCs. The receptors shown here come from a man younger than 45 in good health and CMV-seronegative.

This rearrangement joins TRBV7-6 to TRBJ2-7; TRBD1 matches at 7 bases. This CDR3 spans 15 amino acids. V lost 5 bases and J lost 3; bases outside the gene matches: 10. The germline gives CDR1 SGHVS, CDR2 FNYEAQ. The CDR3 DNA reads TGTGCCAGCAGCCCTTCTCGGACAGGAGACTACGAGCAGTACTTC. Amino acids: CASSPSRTGDYEQYF.

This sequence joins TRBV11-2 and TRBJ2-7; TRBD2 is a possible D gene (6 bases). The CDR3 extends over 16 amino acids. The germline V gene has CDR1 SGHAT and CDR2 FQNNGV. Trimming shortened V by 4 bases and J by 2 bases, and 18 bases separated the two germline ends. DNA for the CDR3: TGTGCCAGCAGCTCCGCTGATTGGGGAGGAACCTACGAGCAGTACTTC. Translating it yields CASSSADWGGTYEQYF.

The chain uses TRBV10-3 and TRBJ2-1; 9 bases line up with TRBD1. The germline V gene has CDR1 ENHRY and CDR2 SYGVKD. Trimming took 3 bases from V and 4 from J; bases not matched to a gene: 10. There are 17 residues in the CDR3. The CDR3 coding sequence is TGTGCCATCAGTGATTCGAGGGGACAGGGATTTTACAATGAGCAGTTCTTC. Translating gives CAISDSRGQGFYNEQFF.

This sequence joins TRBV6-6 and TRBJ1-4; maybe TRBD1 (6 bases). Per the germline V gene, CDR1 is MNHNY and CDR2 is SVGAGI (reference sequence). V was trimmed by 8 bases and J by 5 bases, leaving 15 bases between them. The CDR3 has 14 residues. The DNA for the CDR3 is TGTGCCAGCGAACAGGGTAACATAAATGAAAAACTGTTTTTT. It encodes CASEQGNINEKLFF.

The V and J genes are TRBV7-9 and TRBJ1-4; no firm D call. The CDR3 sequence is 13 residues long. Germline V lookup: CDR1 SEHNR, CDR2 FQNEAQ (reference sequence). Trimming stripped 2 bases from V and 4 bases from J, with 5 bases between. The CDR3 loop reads CASSLLVNEKLFF. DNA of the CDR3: TGTGCCAGCAGCTTACTAGTTAATGAAAAACTGTTTTTT.

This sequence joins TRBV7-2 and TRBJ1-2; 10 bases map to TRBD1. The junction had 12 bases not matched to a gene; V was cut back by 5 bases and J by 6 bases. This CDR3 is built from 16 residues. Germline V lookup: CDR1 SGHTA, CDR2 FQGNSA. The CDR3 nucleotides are TGTGCCAGCAGCCCGGGACAGGGGACGAACCCCAATGGCTACACCTTC. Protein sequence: CASSPGQGTNPNGYTF.

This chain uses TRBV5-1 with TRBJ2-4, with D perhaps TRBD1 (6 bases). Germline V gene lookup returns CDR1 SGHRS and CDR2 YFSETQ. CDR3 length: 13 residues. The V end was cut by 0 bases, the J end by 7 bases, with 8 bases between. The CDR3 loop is CASSLEGENIQYF. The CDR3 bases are TGCGCCAGCAGCTTGGAGGGGGAGAACATTCAGTACTTC.

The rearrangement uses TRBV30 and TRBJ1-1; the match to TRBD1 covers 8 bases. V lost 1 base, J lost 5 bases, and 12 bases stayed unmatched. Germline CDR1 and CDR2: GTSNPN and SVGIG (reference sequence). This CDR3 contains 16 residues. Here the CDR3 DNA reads TGTGCCTGGAGTGCGCCCCGGACAGGGAGAAAGACTGAAGCTTTCTTT. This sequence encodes CAWSAPRTGRKTEAFF.

The CDR3: CASTLAGTMYQETQYF. The CDR3 DNA follows: TGCGCCAGCACCCTAGCGGGGACGATGTACCAAGAGACCCAGTACTTC. V usage is TRBV10-2 and J usage is TRBJ2-5, with TRBD2 matching over 9 bases. The J segment lost 0 bases and the V segment lost 7 bases, leaving 9 bases of the junction unmatched. The CDR3 runs to 16 residues. Germline CDR1 reads WSHSY; CDR2 reads SAAADI.

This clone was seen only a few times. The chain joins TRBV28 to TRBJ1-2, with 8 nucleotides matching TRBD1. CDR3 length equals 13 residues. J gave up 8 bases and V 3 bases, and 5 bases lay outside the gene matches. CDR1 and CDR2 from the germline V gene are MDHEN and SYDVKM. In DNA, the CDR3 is TGTGCCAGCAGTTTTCAGGGGGCGCGGGGCTACACCTTC. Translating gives CASSFQGARGYTF.

The CDR3 spells CASSLDLRYEQYF. The CDR3 DNA reads TGTGCCAGCAGCTTAGATCTGAGGTACGAGCAGTACTTC. The rearrangement uses TRBV11-2 and TRBJ2-7; D ambiguous. The germline CDR1 and CDR2 sequences are SGHAT and FQNNGV. V was pared by 0 bases and J by 4 bases, with 7 bases between. This CDR3 region has 13 residues.

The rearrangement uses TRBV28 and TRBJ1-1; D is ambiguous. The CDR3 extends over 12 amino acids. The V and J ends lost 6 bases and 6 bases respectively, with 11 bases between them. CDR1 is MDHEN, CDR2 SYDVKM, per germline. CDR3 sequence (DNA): TGTGCCAGCAGGACGGCGGCAGCTGAAGCTTTCTTT. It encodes CASRTAAAEAFF.

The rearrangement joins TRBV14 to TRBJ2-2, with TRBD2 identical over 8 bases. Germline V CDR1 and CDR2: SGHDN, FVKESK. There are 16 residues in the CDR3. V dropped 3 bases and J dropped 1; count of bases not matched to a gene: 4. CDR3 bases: TGTGCCAGCAGCCAGACCGGGGGGGTGAACACCGGGGAGCTGTTTTTT. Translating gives CASSQTGGVNTGELFF.

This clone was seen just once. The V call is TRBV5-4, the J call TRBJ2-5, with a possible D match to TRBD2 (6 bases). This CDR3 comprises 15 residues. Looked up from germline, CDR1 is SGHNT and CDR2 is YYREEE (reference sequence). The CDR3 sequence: CAGSGDGGHQETQYF. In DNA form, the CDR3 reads TGTGCGGGGTCGGGGGACGGGGGACACCAAGAGACCCAGTACTTC.

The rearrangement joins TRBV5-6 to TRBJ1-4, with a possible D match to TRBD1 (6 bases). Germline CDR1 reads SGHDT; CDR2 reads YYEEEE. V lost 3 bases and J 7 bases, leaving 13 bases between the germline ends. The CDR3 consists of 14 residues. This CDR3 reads CASSSRGRGEKLFF. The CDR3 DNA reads TGTGCCAGCAGCTCCAGGGGTCGAGGTGAAAAACTGTTTTTT.

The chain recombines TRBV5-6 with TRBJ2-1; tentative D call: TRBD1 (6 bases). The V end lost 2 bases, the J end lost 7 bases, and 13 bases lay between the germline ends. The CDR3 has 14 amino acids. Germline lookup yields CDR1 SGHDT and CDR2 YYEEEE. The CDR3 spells CASSLQGPLNEQFF. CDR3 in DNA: TGTGCCAGCAGCTTACAGGGCCCCCTAAATGAGCAGTTCTTC.

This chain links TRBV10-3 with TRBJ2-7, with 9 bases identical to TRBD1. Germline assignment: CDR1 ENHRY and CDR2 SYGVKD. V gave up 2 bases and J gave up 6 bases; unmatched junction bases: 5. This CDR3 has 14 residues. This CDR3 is CAISEPGQGSEQYF. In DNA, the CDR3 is TGTGCCATCAGTGAGCCGGGACAGGGCAGCGAGCAGTACTTC.